Below, 18 T cell receptor beta chains from the same sample are listed, as sequenced in a study of Graves' ophthalmopathy and Graves' hyperthyroidism. Amplification targeted the TCR beta CDR3 regions, with RNA transcripts as the source material. Scientists carried out first-round RT-PCR using HTBI primers and then a second-round multiplex PCR. From the multiplex PCR reads, TCRdb called clonotypes with MiXCR, one entry per CDR3 protein. The data show a few hundred thousand distinct CDR3 sequences, about 35% seen once. Input material: peripheral blood or thyroid tissue (not recorded which). Receptors were obtained from an adult man with Graves' hyperthyroidism.

With regard to this clonotype: This could be a read error, since a much larger clone is one nucleotide away. J is TRBJ2-5 and V is TRBV7-2, with a possible D match to TRBD2 (6 bases). The CDR3 runs to 17 residues. Germline-derived CDR1 and CDR2 are SGHTA and FQGNSA. V was cut by 7 bases and J by 3 bases, with 24 bases left in between. CDR3: CASNPAFLGLFEETQYF. In DNA, the CDR3 is TGTGCCAGCAACCCAGCCTTCCTCGGACTATTTGAAGAGACCCAGTACTTC.

In regard to this clonotype: The junction departs from germline at one end; a sequencing error may be responsible. CDR3 coding DNA: TGTGCCGGCAGTTTAGCGGGAGGAGGTCAGCCCCAGTACTTC. Translation gives CAGSLAGGGQPQYF. The genes are TRBV12-3 or TRBV12-4 and TRBJ2-5, with TRBD2 identical over 10 bases. This CDR3 comprises 14 residues.

This clonotype was observed once. The chain links TRBV7-6 to TRBJ2-7; 8 bases line up with TRBD2. This CDR3 comprises 16 residues. Germline loops: CDR1 SGHVS, CDR2 FNYEAQ. J gave up 2 bases and V 2 bases, and 8 bases lay outside the gene matches. In DNA form, the CDR3 reads TGTGCCAGCAGCTTATTCGGGAGGACTAGCCCCTACGAGCAGTACTTC. Translation gives CASSLFGRTSPYEQYF.

The chain recombines TRBV29-1 with TRBJ2-3; 7 bases align to TRBD1. The V gene's germline CDR1 is SQVTM and CDR2 ANQGSEA. The CDR3 consists of 13 residues. With V trimmed by 7 bases and J by 2 bases, 6 bases remained unmatched. The CDR3 loop reads CSAKDRATDTQYF. CDR3 sequence (DNA): TGCAGCGCCAAAGACAGGGCCACAGATACGCAGTATTTT.

The V gene is TRBV29-1, the J gene TRBJ1-2; 8 nucleotides agree with TRBD1. The CDR3 is made up of 12 amino acids. From germline, CDR1 is SQVTM and CDR2 ANQGSEA. Trimming at V came to 7 bases and at J to 3 bases, leaving 4 bases not matched to a gene. The CDR3 bases are TGCAGCGACGGACAGGGTGACTATGGCTACACCTTC. Translated, it gives CSDGQGDYGYTF.

This rearrangement joins TRBV20-1 to TRBJ1-2; possible D gene TRBD1, 5 bases. There are 14 residues in the CDR3. CDR1 DFQATT and CDR2 SNEGSKA come from the germline V gene (reference sequence). V lost 6 bases, J lost 0 bases, and 14 bases lay in between. DNA for the CDR3: TGCAGTGCCACCAGGGCGGGTTCTAACTATGGCTACACCTTC. It translates to CSATRAGSNYGYTF.

V is TRBV20-1 and J is TRBJ2-7; 7 nucleotides match TRBD1. The germline V gene has CDR1 DFQATT and CDR2 SNEGSKA (reference sequence). Unmatched junction bases numbered 9, after V lost 3 bases and J lost 7 bases. The CDR3 length is 13 residues. This CDR3 reads CSARDRSYNEQYF. The CDR3 DNA reads as TGCAGTGCTAGGGACAGGTCCTACAATGAGCAGTACTTC.

Turning to this clonotype: A much bigger clone sits one base away, suggesting this may be a read error. This sequence joins TRBV5-4 and TRBJ2-2, with D possibly matching TRBD2 (5 bases). Germline V gene lookup returns CDR1 SGHNT and CDR2 YYREEE (reference sequence). The V and J ends lost 6 bases and 6 bases respectively, with 12 bases between them. This CDR3 has 13 amino acids. The DNA of the CDR3 is TGTGCCAGCAAGTCTGGGAGTGCCGGGGAGCTGTTTTTT. Its protein product is CASKSGSAGELFF.

This clonotype was seen at least ten times. V and J are TRBV12-3 or TRBV12-4 and TRBJ1-4; 9 bases match TRBD1. This CDR3 region has 15 residues. V lost 4 bases, J lost 5 bases, and 5 bases stayed unmatched. Here the CDR3 reads CASSSDRGRNEKLFF. The CDR3 coding sequence is TGTGCCAGCAGTTCGGACAGGGGCCGAAATGAAAAACTGTTTTTT.

This clonotype was seen repeatedly, ten times or more. The CDR3 bases are TGTGCCAGCAGCCCTGGGGGAACCGAGACCCAGTACTTC. Its protein product is CASSPGGTETQYF. This chain uses TRBV7-3 with TRBJ2-5, with D perhaps given as TRBD1 or TRBD2 (5 bases each). Looked up from germline, CDR1 is SGHTA and CDR2 is FQGTGA. Trimming cost V 5 bases and J 5 bases, with 12 bases left between them. This CDR3 is 13 amino acids long.

This clonotype occurred a few times. The J gene is TRBJ2-3, the V gene TRBV2, with 9 bases that match TRBD2. Trimming cost V 5 bases and J 2 bases; bases outside gene matches: 5. The CDR3 covers 15 residues. The V gene's germline CDR1 is SNHLY and CDR2 FYNNEI. The DNA for the CDR3 is TGTGCCAGCAGTTATCTAGCGGGATACACAGATACGCAGTATTTT. As protein: CASSYLAGYTDTQYF.

The gene calls are TRBV20-1 and TRBJ2-2; 9 nucleotides line up with TRBD2. Germline V gene lookup returns CDR1 DFQATT and CDR2 SNEGSKA (reference sequence). J lost 0 bases, V lost 1 base, and 6 bases had no gene match. The CDR3 sequence is 17 residues long. CDR3 amino acids: CSARVLAGTSNTGELFF. The CDR3, as DNA: TGCAGTGCTAGAGTCCTAGCGGGGACCTCGAACACCGGGGAGCTGTTTTTT.

This chain joins TRBV6-1 and TRBJ2-1; maybe TRBD2 (5 bases). Trimming shortened V by 5 bases and J by 9 bases, and 11 bases separated the two germline ends. The CDR3 covers 12 residues. CDR1 is MNHNS, CDR2 SASEGT, per germline. The CDR3 sequence: CASSYGEGEQFF. The CDR3 DNA reads as TGTGCCAGCAGTTACGGTGAGGGTGAGCAGTTCTTC.

This clonotype occurred once. The chain employs TRBV2 and TRBJ2-1, with D unresolved. The CDR3 covers 12 residues. Trimming took 6 bases from V and 8 from J, leaving 11 bases between them. Germline V CDR1 and CDR2: SNHLY, FYNNEI. This CDR3 is CASRQYSDEQFF. Here the CDR3 DNA reads TGTGCCAGCAGGCAGTACAGCGATGAGCAGTTCTTC.

This clonotype has at least ten counts. The chain employs TRBV20-1 and TRBJ1-6; TRBD1 matches 10 bases. There are 13 residues in the CDR3. J lost 10 bases, V lost 6 bases, and 6 bases had no gene match. Looked up from germline, CDR1 is DFQATT and CDR2 is SNEGSKA (reference sequence). The CDR3 protein is CSALTGGESPLHF. CDR3 coding DNA: TGCAGTGCGCTGACAGGGGGCGAATCACCCCTCCACTTT.

This clonotype came up many times. A junction end diverges from the germline sequence, so it may reflect a read error. V usage is TRBV5-1 and J usage is TRBJ1-2; 9 nucleotides agree with TRBD1. The length of the CDR3 is 16 residues. CDR1 is SGHRS and CDR2 is YFSETQ in the germline V gene. This CDR3 is CASSSPLGTGIGGYTF. CDR3 coding DNA: TGTGCCAGCAGCTCCCCCCTCGGGACAGGGATAGGGGGCTACACCTTC.

This clonotype was observed at least ten times. The chain has TRBV12-3 or TRBV12-4 and TRBJ1-1; 9 bases map to TRBD1. V was clipped by 3 bases and J by 7 bases; unmatched bases: 6. The CDR3 sequence is 14 residues long. For the CDR3, the DNA is TGTGCCAGCAGTTTGGGTACAGGGGGCGGTGAAGCTTTCTTT. This encodes CASSLGTGGGEAFF.

This rearrangement joins TRBV7-9 to TRBJ2-3; D assignment may be TRBD1 or TRBD2 (5 bases each). The germline V gene has CDR1 SEHNR and CDR2 FQNEAQ (reference sequence). The CDR3 loop spans 13 amino acids. V was clipped by 3 bases and J by 4 bases, with 8 bases between them. The CDR3 region is CASSFEGPDTQYF. The DNA for the CDR3 is TGTGCCAGCAGCTTCGAGGGGCCAGATACGCAGTATTTT.